The 8 T cell receptor beta chains below were found in one sample sequenced in a study of blood T cell repertoires in COVID-19. Profiled with immunoSEQ multiplex PCR; TCRdb holds only in-frame clones, not every one. This repertoire shows 250,000 to 350,000 clones, under 85% found once; its top ten account for 0.7% to 0.9%. The sequencing input was peripheral blood. Receptors originate from a human donor with COVID-19, enrolled during active disease. The donor label of this sample is uncertain.

The rearrangement links TRBV7-2 to TRBJ2-1; D may be TRBD2 (6 bases). The CDR3 loop spans 14 amino acids. V was pared by 4 bases and J by 4 bases, with 11 bases between. CDR1 SGHTA and CDR2 FQGNSA come from the germline V gene. The CDR3 DNA reads TGTGCCAGCAGCTCCTTCGGGAGATACAATGAGCAGTTCTTC. Amino acids: CASSSFGRYNEQFF. Looking up the rest from reference TRBV7-2 and TRBJ2-1 gives the full variable domain: GAGVSQSPSNKVTEKGKDVELRCDPISGHTALYWYRQSLGQGLEFLIYFQGNSAPDKSGLPSDRFSAERTGGSVSTLTIQRTQQEDSAVYLCASSSFGRYNEQFFGPGTRLTVL.

The chain joins TRBV12-5 to TRBJ2-3; TRBD2 matches at 10 bases. Looked up from germline, CDR1 is LGHNT and CDR2 is FRNRAP. The CDR3 extends over 17 amino acids. The V and J ends lost 1 base and 5 bases, in that order; junction bases with no gene match: 9. CDR3 nucleotides: TGTGCTAGTGGTTTGGGGTTAGCGGGAGGCTTCTTAGATACGCAGTATTTT. Translation: CASGLGLAGGFLDTQYF.

This chain joins TRBV7-8 and TRBJ1-4, with 8 bases identical to TRBD1. V shed 5 bases, J shed 1 base, and the junction held 12 bases outside the gene matches. CDR3 length: 18 amino acids. Germline V gene data show CDR1 as SGHVS and CDR2 as FQNEAQ. Here the CDR3 reads CASSAARGPGGTNEKLFF. In DNA form, the CDR3 reads TGTGCCAGCAGCGCGGCCAGGGGGCCGGGGGGAACTAATGAAAAACTGTTTTTT.

In nucleotides, the CDR3 is TGTGCCATCAGTGACTCGAGGGGGAATGAAAAACTGTTTTTT. Its translation is CAISDSRGNEKLFF. This chain connects TRBV10-3 to TRBJ1-4; possible D gene TRBD1, 6 bases. Germline assignment: CDR1 ENHRY and CDR2 SYGVKD. This CDR3 comprises 14 residues. Trimming cost V 3 bases and J 5 bases, with 10 bases left between them.

This clone was observed a handful of times. V gene TRBV4-1 combines with J gene TRBJ1-5; D perhaps matches TRBD1 (6 bases). The germline gives CDR1 MGHRA, CDR2 YSYEKL. CDR3 length equals 16 residues. V lost 2 bases and J lost 4, with 15 bases in between. The CDR3 coding sequence is TGCGCCAGCAGCCAACCGGGGCAGGGGATTAATCAGCCCCAGCATTTT. Its translation is CASSQPGQGINQPQHF.

The chain employs TRBV7-3 and TRBJ2-1; D gene ambiguous. V was shortened by 1 base and J by 7 bases, with 5 bases between the two germline ends. The germline gives CDR1 SGHTA, CDR2 FQGTGA. CDR3 length: 12 residues. The DNA of the CDR3 is TGTGCCAGCAGCTTAATACAAAATGAGCAGTTCTTC. Translating gives CASSLIQNEQFF.

DNA of the CDR3: TGTGCCAGCAGTCCCGGACAGGGGGCAATCCATGAGCAGTTCTTC. This codes for CASSPGQGAIHEQFF. The chain recombines TRBV6-5 with TRBJ2-1; 11 bases map to TRBD1. Germline assignment: CDR1 MNHEY and CDR2 SVGAGI. The CDR3 runs 15 residues. V was pared by 5 bases and J by 8 bases, with 8 bases of the junction left unmatched.

The CDR3 region is CASRDPGLGTRAFF. In nucleotides, the CDR3 is TGTGCCAGTAGGGATCCGGGACTGGGGACGAGAGCTTTCTTT. The chain couples TRBV19 to TRBJ1-1; D is perhaps TRBD1 (5 bases). V lost 6 bases, J lost 10 bases, and 21 bases lay in between. The CDR3 runs 14 residues. Looked up from germline, CDR1 is LNHDA and CDR2 is SQIVND (reference sequence).